This record concerns one T cell receptor beta chain sequence. Measured with immunoSEQ multiplex PCR; TCRdb has only the in-frame clones, and not every one. Of 300,000 to 350,000 clones detected, around 87% appear once; the ten largest clones hold approximately 2.4%. This sample stems from a study of blood T cell repertoires in COVID-19. Material: peripheral blood. This TCR derives from a man between 18 and 35 years old with active or convalescent COVID-19.

CDR3: CASSVRQVDTEAFF. The CDR3 DNA follows: TGTGCCAGCAGCGTCCGGCAGGTGGACACTGAAGCTTTCTTT. V usage is TRBV9 and J usage is TRBJ1-1; D unclear. The germline V gene has CDR1 SGDLS and CDR2 YYNGEE. V was cut by 2 bases and J by 3 bases, with 11 bases left in between. The CDR3 spans 14 residues.